The entry below gives a single TCR beta chain sequence along with its context. This sample was included in a study of response to subunit inactivated influenza vaccine. In TCRdb, the RT-PCR reads were re-called with MiXCR into one record per CDR3 protein. The table has roughly 650,000 distinct CDR3 sequences, around 13% seen once. The CDR3 is 15 amino acids. V dropped 2 bases and J dropped 8 bases, with 16 bases sitting between them. This TCR was sampled from a man aged 50-59 years who received an inactivated influenza vaccine. Sequences were derived from PBMCs from blood, sampled 14 to 15 days before vaccination. The chain carries TRBV12-3 or TRBV12-4 and TRBJ2-1; tentative D call: TRBD2 (7 bases). The CDR3 sequence is CASSLSGGGPYEQFF. For the CDR3, the DNA is TGTGCCAGCAGTTTAAGTGGGGGGGGGCCGTATGAGCAGTTCTTC.